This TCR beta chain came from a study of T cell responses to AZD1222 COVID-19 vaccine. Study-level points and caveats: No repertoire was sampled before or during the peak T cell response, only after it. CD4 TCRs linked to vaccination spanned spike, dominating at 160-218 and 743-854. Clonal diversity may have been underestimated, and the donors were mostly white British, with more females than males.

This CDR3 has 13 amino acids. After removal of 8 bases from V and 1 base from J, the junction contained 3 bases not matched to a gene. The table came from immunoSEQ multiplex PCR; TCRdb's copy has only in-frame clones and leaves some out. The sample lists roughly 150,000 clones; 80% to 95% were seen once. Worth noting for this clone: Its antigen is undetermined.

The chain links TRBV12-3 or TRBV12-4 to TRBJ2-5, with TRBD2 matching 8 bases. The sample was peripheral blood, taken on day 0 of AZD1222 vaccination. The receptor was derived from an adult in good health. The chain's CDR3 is CASRLAGQETQYF. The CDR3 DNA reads TGTGCCAGCCGGCTAGCGGGCCAAGAGACCCAGTACTTC.